This T cell receptor beta chain came from a study of T cell responses to AZD1222 COVID-19 vaccine. Germline values: CDR1 SGHVS, CDR2 FQNEAQ. The CDR3 consists of 16 residues. V lost 1 base and J 2 bases, leaving 13 bases between the germline ends. TCRdb's table, derived via immunoSEQ multiplex PCR, lists solely in-frame clones and lacks some. The sample lists around 150,000 clones, under 95% occurring once. This receptor was obtained from an adult in good health. The source was peripheral blood, collected on day 0 of AZD1222 vaccination. The rearrangement uses TRBV7-8 and TRBJ2-3, with D hard to call. CDR3: CASSLGQKISTDTQYF. CDR3 coding DNA: TGTGCCAGCAGCTTAGGCCAGAAAATATCCACAGATACGCAGTATTTT.